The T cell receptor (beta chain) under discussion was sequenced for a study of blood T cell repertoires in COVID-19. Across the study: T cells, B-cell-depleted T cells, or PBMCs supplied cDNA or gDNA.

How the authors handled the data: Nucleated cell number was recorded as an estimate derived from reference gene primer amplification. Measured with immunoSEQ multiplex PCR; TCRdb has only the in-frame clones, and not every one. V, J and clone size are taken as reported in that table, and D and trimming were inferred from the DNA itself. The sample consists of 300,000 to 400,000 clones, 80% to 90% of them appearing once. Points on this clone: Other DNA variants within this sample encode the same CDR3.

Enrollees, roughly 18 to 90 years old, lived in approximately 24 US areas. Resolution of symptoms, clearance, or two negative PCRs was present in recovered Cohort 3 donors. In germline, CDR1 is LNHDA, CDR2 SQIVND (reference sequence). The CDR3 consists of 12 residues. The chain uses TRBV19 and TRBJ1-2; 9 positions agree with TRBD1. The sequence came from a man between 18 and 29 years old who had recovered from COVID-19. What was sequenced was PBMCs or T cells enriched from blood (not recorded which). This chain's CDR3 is CAIGDRVDGYTF. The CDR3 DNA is TGTGCTATAGGGGACAGGGTTGATGGCTACACCTTC.